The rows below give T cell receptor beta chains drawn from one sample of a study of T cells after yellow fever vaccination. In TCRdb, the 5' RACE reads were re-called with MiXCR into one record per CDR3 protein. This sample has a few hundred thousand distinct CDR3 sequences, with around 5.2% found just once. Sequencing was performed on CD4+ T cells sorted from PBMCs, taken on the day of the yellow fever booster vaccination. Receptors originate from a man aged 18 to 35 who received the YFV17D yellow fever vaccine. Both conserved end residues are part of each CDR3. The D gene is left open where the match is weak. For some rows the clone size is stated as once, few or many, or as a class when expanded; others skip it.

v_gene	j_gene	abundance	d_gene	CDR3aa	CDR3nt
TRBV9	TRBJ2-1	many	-	CASSVRGPAEQFF	TGTGCCAGCAGCGTACGAGGGCCGGCTGAGCAGTTCTTC
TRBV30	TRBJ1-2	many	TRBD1	CAWSVQGVIYGYTF	TGTGCCTGGAGTGTCCAGGGGGTAATCTATGGCTACACCTTC
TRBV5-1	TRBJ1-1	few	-	CASSLALSQGLLNTEAFF	TGCGCCAGCAGCTTGGCTCTTTCGCAGGGACTCTTGAACACTGAAGCTTTCTTT
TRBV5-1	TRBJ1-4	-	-	CASSYNPASTGDEKLFF	TGCGCCAGCAGCTACAACCCAGCTAGCACCGGGGATGAAAAACTGTTTTTT
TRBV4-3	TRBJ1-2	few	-	CASSQELQTFYGYTF	TGCGCCAGCAGCCAAGAACTGCAGACCTTCTATGGCTACACCTTC
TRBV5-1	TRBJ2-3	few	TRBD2	CASSSRGGMNTQYF	TGCGCCAGCAGCTCCCGGGGGGGCATGAATACGCAGTATTTT
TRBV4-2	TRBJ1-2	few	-	CASSQDLRGAGYGYTF	TGTGCCAGCAGCCAAGATTTGCGGGGGGCCGGCTATGGCTACACCTTC
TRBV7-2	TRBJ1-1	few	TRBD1	CASSLNRGRNTEAFF	TGTGCCAGCAGCCTCAACAGGGGCCGGAACACTGAAGCTTTCTTT
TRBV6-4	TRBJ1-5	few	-	CASSLQTDQPQHF	TGTGCCAGCAGCCTGCAGACGGATCAGCCCCAGCATTTT
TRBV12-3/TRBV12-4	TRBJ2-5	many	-	CASSPGRRETQYF	TGTGCCAGCAGTCCAGGGAGGAGGGAGACCCAGTACTTC
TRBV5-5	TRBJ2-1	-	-	CASNRGTAYNEQFF	TGTGCCAGCAACCGCGGGACAGCTTACAATGAGCAGTTCTTC
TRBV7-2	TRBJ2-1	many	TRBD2	CASSLSFGGFSYNEQFF	TGTGCCAGCAGCTTAAGCTTCGGGGGGTTCTCCTACAATGAGCAGTTCTTC
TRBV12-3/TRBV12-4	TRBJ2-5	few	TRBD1	CASRQGTGSWETQYF	TGTGCCAGCAGACAAGGGACAGGAAGCTGGGAGACCCAGTACTTC
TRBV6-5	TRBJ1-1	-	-	CASSSVVDTEAFF	TGTGCCAGCAGTTCGGTGGTGGACACTGAAGCTTTCTTT
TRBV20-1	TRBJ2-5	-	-	CSASRAGMVETQYF	TGCAGTGCTAGCCGCGCCGGTATGGTGGAGACCCAGTACTTC
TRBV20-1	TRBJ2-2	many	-	CSARDPDPGSRNTGELFF	TGCAGTGCTAGAGATCCCGACCCGGGGTCCAGAAACACCGGGGAGCTGTTTTTT
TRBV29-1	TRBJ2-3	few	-	CSVKRTDTQYF	TGCAGCGTGAAGCGGACAGATACGCAGTATTTT
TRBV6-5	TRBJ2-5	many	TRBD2	CASSYTYPGASGGAETQYF	TGTGCCAGCAGTTACACTTACCCGGGGGCTAGCGGGGGGGCTGAGACCCAGTACTTC
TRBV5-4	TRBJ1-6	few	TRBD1	CASSYGQGETLHF	TGTGCCAGCAGCTACGGACAGGGGGAAACCCTCCACTTT
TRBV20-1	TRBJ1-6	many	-	CSARDLVRGTGSPLHF	TGCAGTGCTAGAGATCTTGTGCGGGGTACGGGTTCACCCCTCCACTTT
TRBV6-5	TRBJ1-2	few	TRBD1	CASSRIPGQGLYGYTF	TGTGCCAGCAGCCGCATTCCGGGACAGGGGCTCTATGGCTACACCTTC
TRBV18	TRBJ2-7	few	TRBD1	CASSPVLGQLAYEQYF	TGTGCCAGCTCACCGGTCTTGGGACAGCTCGCCTACGAGCAGTACTTC
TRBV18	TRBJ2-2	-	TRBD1	CASSPGQANSGELFF	TGTGCCAGCTCACCGGGACAGGCGAACAGCGGGGAGCTGTTTTTT
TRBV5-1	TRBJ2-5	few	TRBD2	CASSGGELAGGPETQYF	TGCGCCAGCAGCGGCGGCGAACTAGCGGGGGGGCCAGAGACCCAGTACTTC
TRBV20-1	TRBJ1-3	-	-	CSARDPSTGSSGNTIYF	TGCAGTGCTAGAGACCCCTCCACAGGCAGCTCTGGAAACACCATATATTTT
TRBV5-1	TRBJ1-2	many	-	CASSLDSPGYTF	TGCGCCAGCAGCTTAGATTCACCTGGCTACACCTTC
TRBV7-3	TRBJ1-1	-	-	CASSLSGVTNTEAFF	TGTGCCAGCAGCTTAAGCGGAGTGACGAACACTGAAGCTTTCTTT
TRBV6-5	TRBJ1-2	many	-	CASSPRPGFGGYTF	TGTGCCAGCAGCCCGAGGCCGGGTTTTGGGGGCTACACCTTC
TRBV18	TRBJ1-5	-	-	CASSYEANSNQPQHF	TGTGCCAGCTCTTATGAAGCGAATAGCAATCAGCCCCAGCATTTT
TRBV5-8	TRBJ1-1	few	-	CASSLIQGNTEAFF	TGTGCCAGCAGCTTGATACAGGGAAACACTGAAGCTTTCTTT
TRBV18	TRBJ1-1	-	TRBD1	CASSPMTGGPTEAFF	TGTGCCAGCTCACCAATGACAGGGGGCCCCACTGAAGCTTTCTTT
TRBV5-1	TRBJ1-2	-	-	CASSLGQTTNYGYTF	TGCGCCAGCAGCTTAGGACAGACCACTAACTATGGCTACACCTTC
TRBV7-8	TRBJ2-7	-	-	CASSLDRFPLEQYF	TGTGCCAGCAGCTTAGACAGGTTTCCCCTTGAGCAGTACTTC
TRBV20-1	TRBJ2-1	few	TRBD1	CSATGQGRNEQFF	TGCAGTGCTACGGGACAGGGTAGGAATGAGCAGTTCTTC
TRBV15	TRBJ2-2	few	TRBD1	CATSIMGQPNTGELFF	TGTGCCACCAGCATAATGGGACAGCCAAACACCGGGGAGCTGTTTTTT
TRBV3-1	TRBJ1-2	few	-	CASSQVFGSPNYGYTF	TGTGCCAGCAGCCAAGTCTTCGGCAGCCCTAACTATGGCTACACCTTC
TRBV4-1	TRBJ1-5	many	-	CASSRNSWEQPQHF	TGCGCCAGCAGCCGCAACAGTTGGGAACAGCCCCAGCATTTT
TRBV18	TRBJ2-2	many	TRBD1	CASTQTGVNTGELFF	TGTGCCAGCACACAGACAGGGGTGAACACCGGGGAGCTGTTTTTT
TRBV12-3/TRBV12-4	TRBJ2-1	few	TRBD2	CASSGPLAGGRNEQFF	TGTGCCAGCAGTGGCCCACTAGCGGGGGGGCGGAATGAGCAGTTCTTC
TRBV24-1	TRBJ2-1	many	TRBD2	CATSGTVGEGEQFF	TGTGCCACCAGTGGTACAGTCGGGGAGGGGGAGCAGTTCTTC
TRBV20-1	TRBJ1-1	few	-	CSARDSAEAFF	TGCAGTGCTAGAGATAGCGCTGAAGCTTTCTTT
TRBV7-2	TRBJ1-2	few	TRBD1	CASSLRTGDGYTF	TGTGCCAGCAGCTTACGGACAGGGGATGGCTACACCTTC
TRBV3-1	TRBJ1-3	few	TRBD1	CASSFGQDGNTIYF	TGTGCCAGCAGCTTCGGACAGGATGGAAACACCATATATTTT
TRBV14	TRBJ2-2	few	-	CASSQVVGYTGELFF	TGTGCCAGCAGCCAAGTTGTGGGATACACCGGGGAGCTGTTTTTT
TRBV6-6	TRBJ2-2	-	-	CASSYRGANTGELFF	TGTGCCAGCAGTTACAGGGGGGCGAACACCGGGGAGCTGTTTTTT
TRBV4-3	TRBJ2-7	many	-	CASSPDYGAYEQYF	TGCGCCAGCAGCCCCGACTACGGGGCCTACGAGCAGTACTTC
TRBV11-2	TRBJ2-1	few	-	CASSLDPRWTASPREQFF	TGTGCCAGCAGCTTAGATCCCCGCTGGACAGCCTCCCCCAGGGAGCAGTTCTTC